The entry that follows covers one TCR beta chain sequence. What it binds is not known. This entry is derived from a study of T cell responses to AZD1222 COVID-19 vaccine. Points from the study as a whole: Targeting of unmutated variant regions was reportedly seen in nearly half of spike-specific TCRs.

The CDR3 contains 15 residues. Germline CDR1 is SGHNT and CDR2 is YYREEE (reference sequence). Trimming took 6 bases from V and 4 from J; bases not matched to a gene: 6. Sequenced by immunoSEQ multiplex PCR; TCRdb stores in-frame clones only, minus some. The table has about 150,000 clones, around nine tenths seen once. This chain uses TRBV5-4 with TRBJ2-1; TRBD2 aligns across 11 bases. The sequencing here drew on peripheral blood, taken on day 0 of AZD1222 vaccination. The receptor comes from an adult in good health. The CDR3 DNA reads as TGTGCCAGCAACCTAGCGGGGGGTCCATACAATGAGCAGTTCTTC. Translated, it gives CASNLAGGPYNEQFF.